This T cell receptor beta chain was retrieved from a study of T cells in Graves' hyperthyroidism and ophthalmopathy. Looked up from germline, CDR1 is MDHEN and CDR2 is SYDVKM. V lost 6 bases and J 3 bases, leaving 5 bases between the germline ends. This CDR3 comprises 11 residues. Amplification of TCR beta CDR3 regions was performed using RNA transcripts as template. HTBI primers were employed in a first-round RT-PCR of the TCR CDR3. TCRdb re-derived calls from the multiplex PCR reads in MiXCR, one entry per CDR3 protein. The sample gives about half a million distinct CDR3 sequences, under 25% of which show up once; about a quarter is in the top ten. This clonotype was recorded a few times.

This TCR was sampled from a man younger than 35 with Graves' hyperthyroidism. Sequenced input: blood. This chain connects TRBV28 to TRBJ2-5; D is undetermined. For the CDR3, the DNA is TGTGCCAGCAGGGCAGAAGAGACCCAGTACTTC. It yields the protein CASRAEETQYF.